This T cell receptor (beta chain) was found in a study of T cell responses to AZD1222 COVID-19 vaccine. Germline V gene sequence: CDR1 SGHTA, CDR2 FQGNSA. The CDR3 has 14 amino acids. Trimming removed 4 bases from V and 4 bases from J, with 13 bases in between. Overall study results and limits: Sampled repertoires all dated from after the peak T cell response. Donors were largely white British and mainly female; clonal diversity was possibly underestimated. CD4 TCRs covered the whole spike, strongest at regions 160-218 and 743-854.

The table came from immunoSEQ multiplex PCR; TCRdb's copy has only in-frame clones and leaves some out. In the table there are over 150,000 clones, about 90% of which are singletons. Comments on this clone: What it recognizes is unknown.

The chain is built from TRBV7-2 and TRBJ1-1, with D tentatively TRBD1 (6 bases). The source material was peripheral blood, sampled on day 0 of MenACWY control vaccination. The source is an adult in good health. For the CDR3, the DNA is TGTGCCAGCAGCTCCCGGGACATCAGCACTGAAGCTTTCTTT. Its translation is CASSSRDISTEAFF.